What follows are 18 T cell receptor beta chains derived from one specimen sequenced in a study of control samples from healthy donors and cancer patients. The method was immunoSEQ multiplex PCR; TCRdb's version includes in-frame clones alone and lacks a portion of them. The sample includes more than 80,000 clones, more than 80% of them seen just once. The material sequenced was blood. These receptors were obtained from a man between 18 and 29 years old in good health.

The rearrangement uses TRBV9 and TRBJ2-1, with 9 bases that match TRBD2. CDR3 length: 15 residues. Trimming took 4 bases from V and 2 from J; bases not matched to a gene: 4. The germline V gene has CDR1 SGDLS and CDR2 YYNGEE. The DNA of the CDR3 is TGTGCCAGCAGCTCCGGGACTAGCACCTACAATGAGCAGTTCTTC. Its translation is CASSSGTSTYNEQFF.

This chain connects TRBV11-2 to TRBJ2-4, with D perhaps being TRBD1 or TRBD2 (5 bases each). Germline V gives CDR1 SGHAT, CDR2 FQNNGV. V dropped 5 bases and J dropped 8 bases, with 25 bases sitting between them. The CDR3 sequence is 17 residues long. The CDR3 bases are TGTGCCAGCAGCCATTCCCCCCCCATAAACATGGGGGACATTCAGTACTTC. Translation gives CASSHSPPINMGDIQYF.

The chain employs TRBV19 and TRBJ2-7; a weak D match, TRBD1 (6 bases). The V end was cut by 3 bases, the J end by 2 bases, with 8 bases between. The germline CDR1 and CDR2 sequences are LNHDA and SQIVND (reference sequence). This CDR3 has 13 residues. In nucleotides, the CDR3 is TGTGCCAGTAGTATCCCAGGGGCCTACGAGCAGTACTTC. Protein: CASSIPGAYEQYF.

This chain joins TRBV30 and TRBJ2-1; TRBD1 or TRBD2 may be the D gene (7 bases each). The CDR3 runs 13 residues. Trimming removed 4 bases at V and 8 bases at J, with 15 bases between. Germline CDR1 is GTSNPN and CDR2 is SVGIG (reference sequence). CDR3 region: CAWTKAGGDEQFF. The CDR3, as DNA: TGTGCCTGGACGAAAGCAGGGGGGGATGAGCAGTTCTTC.

This rearrangement joins TRBV29-1 to TRBJ1-1, with D uncertain. Trimming left V 3 bases short and J 3 bases short, with 11 bases between. Looked up from germline, CDR1 is SQVTM and CDR2 is ANQGSEA. The CDR3 sequence is 13 residues long. The DNA of the CDR3 is TGCAGCGTTGAGTATAAAAAGGACACTGAAGCTTTCTTT. Its translation: CSVEYKKDTEAFF.

The V and J genes are TRBV7-9 and TRBJ1-5, with D possibly TRBD1 on 6 matching bases. Germline V gene sequence: CDR1 SEHNR, CDR2 FQNEAQ (reference sequence). This CDR3 spans 16 amino acids. Trimming took off 5 bases at V and 1 base at J, with 15 bases between the two ends. In nucleotides, the CDR3 is TGTGCCAGCAGCCTTACACAGGGTCCGAGCAATCAGCCCCAGCATTTT. Protein sequence: CASSLTQGPSNQPQHF.

V usage is TRBV30 and J usage is TRBJ2-5, with D perhaps TRBD1 or TRBD2 (6 bases each). Per the germline V gene, CDR1 is GTSNPN and CDR2 is SVGIG (reference sequence). V shed 8 bases and J shed 3 bases, with 16 bases lying between them. The CDR3 contains 13 residues. CDR3 nucleotides: TGTGCCCAGAGGGGGGACTGGGAAGAGACCCAGTACTTC. This sequence encodes CAQRGDWEETQYF. Drawing the rest from reference TRBV30 and TRBJ2-5, the complete variable domain is SQTIHQWPATLVQPVGSPLSLECTVEGTSNPNLYWYRQAAGRGLQLLFYSVGIGQISSEVPQNLSASRPQDRQFILSSKKLLLSDSGFYLCAQRGDWEETQYFGPGTRLLVL.

This sequence joins TRBV5-1 and TRBJ2-7; possible D gene TRBD1, 5 bases. Trimming took 4 bases from V and 3 from J, leaving 11 bases between them. Germline lookup yields CDR1 SGHRS and CDR2 YFSETQ. The CDR3 runs 13 residues. The DNA of the CDR3 is TGCGCCAGCAGCGTGGACAATCACTACGAGCAGTACTTC. It specifies CASSVDNHYEQYF.

V is TRBV5-1 and J is TRBJ2-7; TRBD1 matches 12 bases. Germline loops: CDR1 SGHRS, CDR2 YFSETQ. CDR3 length: 16 amino acids. Unmatched junction bases numbered 12, after V lost 5 bases and J lost 6 bases. The CDR3 protein is CASSLKGTGGRGEQYF. CDR3 DNA: TGCGCCAGCAGTTTGAAAGGGACAGGGGGCCGAGGCGAGCAGTACTTC. The entire variable domain, with the rest obtained from reference TRBV5-1 and TRBJ2-7, is as follows: KAGVTQTPRYLIKTRGQQVTLSCSPISGHRSVSWYQQTPGQGLQFLFEYFSETQRNKGNFPGRFSGRQFSNSRSEMNVSTLELGDSALYLCASSLKGTGGRGEQYFGPGTRLTVT.

The J gene is TRBJ2-2, the V gene TRBV13, with unresolved D. V shed 2 bases and J shed 5 bases, with 6 bases lying between them. This CDR3 contains 13 residues. Germline values: CDR1 PRHDT, CDR2 FYEKMQ (reference sequence). CDR3 protein: CASSLKYTGELFF. CDR3 bases: TGTGCCAGCAGCTTAAAGTATACCGGGGAGCTGTTTTTT.

This sequence joins TRBV2 and TRBJ2-1; no definite D call. The CDR3 runs to 16 residues. Germline V gene sequence: CDR1 SNHLY, CDR2 FYNNEI. The germline V and J ends were trimmed by 4 bases and 0 bases, with 13 bases remaining between them. CDR3 sequence (DNA): TGTGCCAGCAGTGCCGTACAGCCCCGCTCCTACAATGAGCAGTTCTTC. This gives the protein CASSAVQPRSYNEQFF.

The chain uses TRBV7-8 and TRBJ2-5, with TRBD2 matching over 12 bases. This CDR3 contains 16 residues. J gave up 5 bases and V 5 bases, and 9 bases lay outside the gene matches. Germline assignment: CDR1 SGHVS and CDR2 FQNEAQ. The CDR3 coding sequence is TGTGCCAGCAGCCCCAGACTAGCGGGAGACCGGGAGACCCAGTACTTC. Translating it yields CASSPRLAGDRETQYF.

The CDR3 region has the DNA TGTGCCAGCAGCCACCAACCGGGACAGGGTGCCTATGGCTACACCTTC. Amino acids: CASSHQPGQGAYGYTF. The rearrangement uses TRBV7-8 and TRBJ1-2; 9 nucleotides agree with TRBD1. This CDR3 has 16 residues. CDR1 and CDR2 (germline): SGHVS, FQNEAQ. Trimming removed 5 bases from V and 4 bases from J; junction bases left unmatched: 11.

The rearrangement joins TRBV7-3 to TRBJ2-7; 8 bases fit TRBD2. Trimming cost V 7 bases and J 5 bases; bases outside gene matches: 7. CDR3 length: 13 amino acids. CDR1 SGHTA and CDR2 FQGTGA come from the germline V gene. The CDR3 DNA reads as TGTGCCAGCAACGACGGGGGGGCTGACGAGCAGTACTTC. Protein sequence: CASNDGGADEQYF. The variable domain in full, with the rest retrieved from reference TRBV7-3 and TRBJ2-7, is GAGVSQTPSNKVTEKGKYVELRCDPISGHTALYWYRQSLGQGPEFLIYFQGTGAADDSGLPNDRFFAVRPEGSVSTLKIQRTERGDSAVYLCASNDGGADEQYFGPGTRLTVT.

The genes are TRBV19 and TRBJ1-2, with D unresolved. V lost 7 bases to trimming and J lost 8 bases, with 17 bases between them. The CDR3 spans 13 residues. The germline V gene has CDR1 LNHDA and CDR2 SQIVND (reference sequence). DNA for the CDR3: TGTGCCAGTACCCCAAACAGATCGGGAGGCTACACCTTC. Translated, it gives CASTPNRSGGYTF.

The gene calls are TRBV27 and TRBJ2-2; D call uncertain. CDR3 size: 12 residues. In germline, CDR1 is MNHEY, CDR2 SMNVEV (reference sequence). V shed 8 bases and J shed 4 bases, with 8 bases lying between them. CDR3 sequence: CASGLATGELFF. The CDR3 DNA sequence: TGTGCCAGCGGCCTGGCCACCGGGGAGCTGTTTTTT.

J is TRBJ1-2 and V is TRBV5-1; D is perhaps TRBD1 (6 bases). CDR1 is SGHRS, CDR2 YFSETQ, per germline. The germline V and J ends were trimmed by 0 bases and 4 bases, with 10 bases remaining between them. The CDR3 is made up of 14 amino acids. The CDR3 region is CASSLEQGGYGYTF. For the CDR3, the DNA is TGCGCCAGCAGCTTGGAACAGGGAGGCTATGGCTACACCTTC.

The rearrangement joins TRBV10-3 to TRBJ1-2; 7 bases fit TRBD1. From germline, CDR1 is ENHRY and CDR2 SYGVKD. This CDR3 region has 14 residues. V was clipped by 4 bases and J by 5 bases; unmatched bases: 7. The CDR3 protein is CAISGEGARYGYTF. CDR3 coding DNA: TGTGCCATCAGTGGGGAGGGGGCGAGGTATGGCTACACCTTC.